This T cell receptor (beta chain) was sequenced in a study of T cell responses to AZD1222 COVID-19 vaccine. About the research overall: Second doses that came at about 4 or about 12 weeks were put together. Study results and caveats: A rise in Spike-specific TCR breadth and depth followed two AZD1222 doses. Unmutated variant regions reportedly attract nearly half of all spike-specific TCRs. Samples come after the peak T cell response, not at day 14.

With regard to this clone: Its antigen remains unknown.

Clones were sequenced by immunoSEQ multiplex PCR, and TCRdb holds only the in-frame ones, with some missing. The data contain 93,000 or so clones, around 90% of them singletons. Trimming pared 1 base from V and 4 bases from J, leaving 15 bases between. The CDR3 length is 16 residues. From germline, CDR1 is MGHRA and CDR2 YSYEKL. The source material was peripheral blood, sampled on day 0 of AZD1222 vaccination. The chain combines TRBV4-1 with TRBJ2-3; D is possibly TRBD1 or TRBD2 (6 bases each). The TCR originated in an adult in good health. In nucleotides, the CDR3 is TGCGCCAGCAGCCAAGGCGTCAGGGGCGGGGCAGATACGCAGTATTTT. Protein product: CASSQGVRGGADTQYF.